This is a list of T cell receptor beta chains from one sample in a study of T cells after yellow fever vaccination. Via MiXCR, TCRdb re-called the 5' RACE reads, giving one row per CDR3 protein. The data show roughly 340,000 distinct CDR3 sequences, 3% to 4.5% seen once. The source was PBMCs, collected 5 days after the yellow fever booster vaccination. Receptors were obtained from a man aged 18 to 30 who received the YFV17D yellow fever vaccine. Both conserved end residues are part of each CDR3. A D gene is named only where the DNA matches it firmly. Clone size is not always given. Where it is, it says once, few, many or a class for expanded clones.

CDR3 DNA: TGTGCCAGCAGCCCCGACCTAAGCTCCTACAATGAGCAGTTCTTC
CDR3 protein: CASSPDLSSYNEQFF
J gene: TRBJ2-1
clone size: many
V gene: TRBV7-2
D gene: .

CDR3 DNA: TGCGCCAGCAGCGACCCACAGGGGCCAAAGACCCAGTACTTC
CDR3 protein: CASSDPQGPKTQYF
J gene: TRBJ2-5
clone size: few
V gene: TRBV5-1
D gene: TRBD1

CDR3 DNA: TGTGCCAGCGGCACAACCCCGGGGGGTTTTTTAGATACGCAGTATTTT
CDR3 protein: CASGTTPGGFLDTQYF
J gene: TRBJ2-3
clone size: many
V gene: TRBV6-5
D gene: TRBD2

CDR3 DNA: TGTGCTAGTGGTTTGCCCGGGTCTGAGCAGTTCTTC
CDR3 protein: CASGLPGSEQFF
J gene: TRBJ2-1
clone size: .
V gene: TRBV12-5
D gene: .

CDR3 DNA: TGTGCCAGCAGCCAAGCCGGGACAGGGGGACCGGATTCACCCCTCCACTTT
CDR3 protein: CASSQAGTGGPDSPLHF
J gene: TRBJ1-6
clone size: many
V gene: TRBV7-3
D gene: TRBD1

CDR3 DNA: TGTGCCACCAGCAGAGACCGGGACACCTACAATGAGCAGTTCTTC
CDR3 protein: CATSRDRDTYNEQFF
J gene: TRBJ2-1
clone size: many
V gene: TRBV15
D gene: .

CDR3 DNA: TGCAGTGCCGGTCGGGTGGGACTAGCCCAAGATACGCAGTATTTT
CDR3 protein: CSAGRVGLAQDTQYF
J gene: TRBJ2-3
clone size: .
V gene: TRBV20-1
D gene: TRBD2

CDR3 DNA: TGTGCCAGCAGCTTAGCAGAAGCGGGCCCATCTTCAGAGACCCAGTACTTC
CDR3 protein: CASSLAEAGPSSETQYF
J gene: TRBJ2-5
clone size: few
V gene: TRBV7-2
D gene: .

CDR3 DNA: TGTGCCAGCAGTGCACGAAATACGGGGGGAAAAATCTACAATGAGCAGTTCTTC
CDR3 protein: CASSARNTGGKIYNEQFF
J gene: TRBJ2-1
clone size: many
V gene: TRBV25-1
D gene: TRBD2

CDR3 DNA: TGTGCCAGCAGCTTACGAGTGGGGGGGCTCACAGATACGCAGTATTTT
CDR3 protein: CASSLRVGGLTDTQYF
J gene: TRBJ2-3
clone size: .
V gene: TRBV11-3
D gene: .

CDR3 DNA: TGCGCCAGCAGAACCGGGACAGGTTCCCTCCCGGGCACTGAAGCTTTCTTT
CDR3 protein: CASRTGTGSLPGTEAFF
J gene: TRBJ1-1
clone size: .
V gene: TRBV5-1
D gene: TRBD1

CDR3 DNA: TGTGCCAGCAGCCCCCGGGACAGGGGTCTTTCCTACAATGAGCAGTTCTTC
CDR3 protein: CASSPRDRGLSYNEQFF
J gene: TRBJ2-1
clone size: few
V gene: TRBV7-9
D gene: TRBD1

CDR3 DNA: TGTGCCAGCAGCGCTACAGGGGGGAATGGCTACACCTTC
CDR3 protein: CASSATGGNGYTF
J gene: TRBJ1-2
clone size: .
V gene: TRBV7-2
D gene: TRBD1

CDR3 DNA: TGCAGTGCTAGAGATGGCGAGCAGTACTTC
CDR3 protein: CSARDGEQYF
J gene: TRBJ2-7
clone size: many
V gene: TRBV20-1
D gene: .

CDR3 DNA: TGCGCCAGCAGCCAAGACGGCGACAGGGTCTACACAGATACGCAGTATTTT
CDR3 protein: CASSQDGDRVYTDTQYF
J gene: TRBJ2-3
clone size: .
V gene: TRBV4-3
D gene: TRBD1

CDR3 DNA: TGCGCCAGCAGCCAAGGGACTAGCGGGATCGCGAACACCGGGGAGCTGTTTTTT
CDR3 protein: CASSQGTSGIANTGELFF
J gene: TRBJ2-2
clone size: few
V gene: TRBV4-1
D gene: TRBD2

CDR3 DNA: TGTGCCAGCAGTTTAATCTCAGGACTGCAGTACTTC
CDR3 protein: CASSLISGLQYF
J gene: TRBJ2-4
clone size: .
V gene: TRBV7-2
D gene: .

CDR3 DNA: TGTGCCAGCAGCCCCACCCGACTAGCGGGGGAGGTTGAGCAGTTC
CDR3 protein: CASSPTRLAGEVEQF
J gene: TRBJ2-1
clone size: many
V gene: TRBV7-8
D gene: TRBD2

CDR3 DNA: TGCGCCAGCAGCTTAGAAGGACCCGAGGAAAAACTGTTTTTT
CDR3 protein: CASSLEGPEEKLFF
J gene: TRBJ1-4
clone size: few
V gene: TRBV5-1
D gene: .

CDR3 DNA: TGTGCCATCACGGGGGGGGGCTGGCACACTGAAGCTTTCTTT
CDR3 protein: CAITGGGWHTEAFF
J gene: TRBJ1-1
clone size: .
V gene: TRBV10-3
D gene: .

CDR3 DNA: TGTGCCTGGAGTGACAAGGGAGGGGCAGGGACTGAAGCTTTCTTT
CDR3 protein: CAWSDKGGAGTEAFF
J gene: TRBJ1-1
clone size: .
V gene: TRBV30
D gene: .

CDR3 DNA: TGTGCCAGCAGCTTTCGGGACCCCGGGGAGCTGTTTTTT
CDR3 protein: CASSFRDPGELFF
J gene: TRBJ2-2
clone size: few
V gene: TRBV13
D gene: .

CDR3 DNA: TGTGCCAGCAGTGCCTCCTCAGGGGGGAGCTCCTACGAGCAGTACTTC
CDR3 protein: CASSASSGGSSYEQYF
J gene: TRBJ2-7
clone size: many
V gene: TRBV2
D gene: .

CDR3 DNA: TGCGCCAGCAGCCAATATTCCTACAATGAGCAGTTCTTC
CDR3 protein: CASSQYSYNEQFF
J gene: TRBJ2-1
clone size: few
V gene: TRBV4-1
D gene: .

CDR3 DNA: TGTGCCAGCAGTTACCGAGCGGGGGGCGAGACCCAGTACTTC
CDR3 protein: CASSYRAGGETQYF
J gene: TRBJ2-5
clone size: many
V gene: TRBV6-5
D gene: TRBD2

CDR3 DNA: TGTGCCAGCAGCTTTGGCGCGCAGGGGGCTCAGCCCCAGCATTTT
CDR3 protein: CASSFGAQGAQPQHF
J gene: TRBJ1-5
clone size: few
V gene: TRBV5-5
D gene: TRBD1

CDR3 DNA: TGCGCCAGCAGCCCAGGGTTAGAGGGGACTGAAGCTTTCTTT
CDR3 protein: CASSPGLEGTEAFF
J gene: TRBJ1-1
clone size: few
V gene: TRBV5-1
D gene: .

CDR3 DNA: TGTGCCAGCACCGAACCCACTAGCGGCACTTTAGAGACCCAGTACTTC
CDR3 protein: CASTEPTSGTLETQYF
J gene: TRBJ2-5
clone size: .
V gene: TRBV28
D gene: TRBD2

CDR3 DNA: TGTGCCAGCAGCGATTGGACAGGGGGGGCAACTGAAGCTTTCTTT
CDR3 protein: CASSDWTGGATEAFF
J gene: TRBJ1-1
clone size: few
V gene: TRBV7-3
D gene: TRBD1

CDR3 DNA: TGCAGTGCGGGCATCCGGGACAGGGTAGGATTC
CDR3 protein: CSAGIRDRVGF
J gene: TRBJ2-5
clone size: few
V gene: TRBV20-1
D gene: TRBD1

CDR3 DNA: TGTGCCATCAGGACGCCTTATAGCAATCAGCCCCAGCATTTT
CDR3 protein: CAIRTPYSNQPQHF
J gene: TRBJ1-5
clone size: few
V gene: TRBV10-3
D gene: .

CDR3 DNA: TGTGCCAGCAGTGAGAACGGGGGCAGCTCCTACAATGAGCAGTTCTTC
CDR3 protein: CASSENGGSSYNEQFF
J gene: TRBJ2-1
clone size: many
V gene: TRBV9
D gene: .

CDR3 DNA: TGTGCCAGCAGTTACACGGTTACCAACGAGCAGTACTTC
CDR3 protein: CASSYTVTNEQYF
J gene: TRBJ2-7
clone size: many
V gene: TRBV6-5
D gene: .

CDR3 DNA: TGCAGTGCTAGCCCCTCTAGCGGGGGCGCAGATACGCAGTATTTT
CDR3 protein: CSASPSSGGADTQYF
J gene: TRBJ2-3
clone size: few
V gene: TRBV20-1
D gene: TRBD2

CDR3 DNA: TGTGCCAGCAGTTTCCAGTTAAATGAAAAACTGTTT
CDR3 protein: CASSFQLNEKLF
J gene: TRBJ1-4
clone size: few
V gene: TRBV12-3/TRBV12-4
D gene: .

CDR3 DNA: TGTGCCAGTAGTATCCCCCCAGCGGGGGGCAATGAGCAGTTCTTC
CDR3 protein: CASSIPPAGGNEQFF
J gene: TRBJ2-1
clone size: few
V gene: TRBV19
D gene: TRBD2

CDR3 DNA: TGTGCCAGCAGTGCCGACTATGGGACTAACTATGGCTACACCTTC
CDR3 protein: CASSADYGTNYGYTF
J gene: TRBJ1-2
clone size: .
V gene: TRBV12-3/TRBV12-4
D gene: .

CDR3 DNA: TGTGCCATCAGGGAAACAGGAGGAAGCAATCAGCCCCAGCATTTT
CDR3 protein: CAIRETGGSNQPQHF
J gene: TRBJ1-5
clone size: few
V gene: TRBV10-3
D gene: .

CDR3 DNA: TGCGCCAGCAGCTTGCCCCGGGGGGGGCGTGAAAAACTGTTTTTT
CDR3 protein: CASSLPRGGREKLFF
J gene: TRBJ1-4
clone size: few
V gene: TRBV5-1
D gene: .

CDR3 DNA: TGTGCCAGCAGCCCGGGGGACAGGCAGAACACTGAAGCTTTCTTT
CDR3 protein: CASSPGDRQNTEAFF
J gene: TRBJ1-1
clone size: many
V gene: TRBV5-6
D gene: TRBD1

CDR3 DNA: TGTGCCAGCAGCTTAGCGGCTAGCGGGGGGACTGAGCAGTTCTTC
CDR3 protein: CASSLAASGGTEQFF
J gene: TRBJ2-1
clone size: .
V gene: TRBV7-2
D gene: TRBD2

CDR3 DNA: TGTGCCAGCAGCTTAGGGCACTCTGGAAACACCATATATTTT
CDR3 protein: CASSLGHSGNTIYF
J gene: TRBJ1-3
clone size: few
V gene: TRBV11-2
D gene: .

CDR3 DNA: TGCGCCAGCAGCCAATGGATGTCAGAAGAGACCCAGTACTTC
CDR3 protein: CASSQWMSEETQYF
J gene: TRBJ2-5
clone size: many
V gene: TRBV4-3
D gene: .

CDR3 DNA: TGTGCCAGCAGCAGCACTAGCGGCCAAGAGACCCAGTACTTC
CDR3 protein: CASSSTSGQETQYF
J gene: TRBJ2-5
clone size: many
V gene: TRBV7-9
D gene: TRBD2

CDR3 DNA: TGTGCTAGTGGTCCGCCGGCGGCAACTAATGAAAAACTGTTTTTT
CDR3 protein: CASGPPAATNEKLFF
J gene: TRBJ1-4
clone size: .
V gene: TRBV12-5
D gene: .

CDR3 DNA: TGCAGTGCTGGGACTAGACGGGAGACCCAGTACTTC
CDR3 protein: CSAGTRRETQYF
J gene: TRBJ2-5
clone size: few
V gene: TRBV20-1
D gene: TRBD2

CDR3 DNA: TGTGCCAGCAGTCCCTTTAGCGGGGGGGTCAGCACAGATACGCAGTATTTT
CDR3 protein: CASSPFSGGVSTDTQYF
J gene: TRBJ2-3
clone size: .
V gene: TRBV12-3/TRBV12-4
D gene: TRBD2

CDR3 DNA: TGTGCCAGCAGCTTAGGACCGGGGTTCAATCAGCCCCAGCATTTT
CDR3 protein: CASSLGPGFNQPQHF
J gene: TRBJ1-5
clone size: few
V gene: TRBV7-9
D gene: .

CDR3 DNA: TGTGCCAGCAGCCCGTACCAGACAGCCCCCTATGGCTACACCTTC
CDR3 protein: CASSPYQTAPYGYTF
J gene: TRBJ1-2
clone size: .
V gene: TRBV3-1
D gene: .

CDR3 DNA: TGCAGCGTTGGAGGGGGGGGCACAGATACGCAGTATTTT
CDR3 protein: CSVGGGGTDTQYF
J gene: TRBJ2-3
clone size: many
V gene: TRBV29-1
D gene: .

CDR3 DNA: TGCAGCGTTGAAGTGAAGGCAGGGGGTTCCGAAAAACTGTTTTTT
CDR3 protein: CSVEVKAGGSEKLFF
J gene: TRBJ1-4
clone size: many
V gene: TRBV29-1
D gene: TRBD1

CDR3 DNA: TGTGCCAGCAGTGAAGTTGGTGGCTACACCTTC
CDR3 protein: CASSEVGGYTF
J gene: TRBJ1-2
clone size: many
V gene: TRBV6-1
D gene: .

CDR3 DNA: TGTGCCAGCAGTTACTCGGACAGGCCCCCCTATGGCTACACCTTC
CDR3 protein: CASSYSDRPPYGYTF
J gene: TRBJ1-2
clone size: .
V gene: TRBV6-5
D gene: TRBD1

CDR3 DNA: TGCGCCAGCAGCCCAGGCGGGTGGGCCAACACTGAAGCTTTCTTT
CDR3 protein: CASSPGGWANTEAFF
J gene: TRBJ1-1
clone size: many
V gene: TRBV5-1
D gene: .

CDR3 DNA: TGTGCCAGCAGCTTGGAGGGCAGCTACTCTGGGGCCAACGTCCTGACTTTC
CDR3 protein: CASSLEGSYSGANVLTF
J gene: TRBJ2-6
clone size: many
V gene: TRBV5-5
D gene: .

CDR3 DNA: TGCGCCAGCAGCGTTGGACAGACCCCTAACTATGGCTACACCTTC
CDR3 protein: CASSVGQTPNYGYTF
J gene: TRBJ1-2
clone size: few
V gene: TRBV4-3
D gene: .